The 9 T cell receptor beta chains below come from one sample, sequenced in a study of blood T cell repertoires in COVID-19. Repertoires were generated with immunoSEQ multiplex PCR, while TCRdb's copy carries only in-frame clones and drops some. In the table there are approximately 52,000 clones, approximately 92% of which are singletons. The specimen was peripheral blood. Source of these receptors: a man in his sixties with active COVID-19.

V gene TRBV18 combines with J gene TRBJ2-1, with 11 positions matching TRBD1. Germline-derived CDR1 and CDR2 are KGHSH and LQKENI. Trimming removed 5 bases from V and 8 bases from J; junction bases left unmatched: 5. This CDR3 has 14 residues. The CDR3 DNA reads TGTGCCAGCTCAACGGGACAGGGGGGCCATGAGCAGTTCTTC. Protein sequence: CASSTGQGGHEQFF.

The chain joins TRBV7-6 to TRBJ2-1, with 14 bases identical to TRBD2. Germline V CDR1 and CDR2: SGHVS, FNYEAQ. The CDR3 covers 20 residues. Trimming removed 0 bases from V and 7 bases from J; junction bases left unmatched: 14. The CDR3 region has the DNA TGTGCCAGCAGCTTAGCGCGGATCCGAAGGACTAGCGGGAGGAAGAATGAGCAGTTCTTC. This translates into CASSLARIRRTSGRKNEQFF.

In its sample, this clone was seen a few times. The CDR3 DNA sequence: TGTGCCAGTAGTCCGCCGGGGAGGCGGGAGAGCGAGCAGTACTTC. Protein product: CASSPPGRRESEQYF. The rearrangement joins TRBV19 to TRBJ2-7; 7 nucleotides agree with TRBD2. The V gene end was trimmed by 5 bases and the J gene end by 6 bases; junction bases not matched to a gene: 13. Germline CDR1 and CDR2: LNHDA and SQIVND (reference sequence). The CDR3 is made up of 15 amino acids.

This chain uses TRBV10-3 with TRBJ2-5; TRBD2 is a possible D gene (5 bases). V was pared by 4 bases and J by 5 bases, with 14 bases between. Germline loops: CDR1 ENHRY, CDR2 SYGVKD. The CDR3 sequence is 14 residues long. The DNA of the CDR3 is TGTGCCATCAGTGCGAATCTAGCCGGGGAGACCCAGTACTTC. It yields the protein CAISANLAGETQYF.

This chain joins TRBV2 and TRBJ2-2; 7 nucleotides align to TRBD1. Germline CDR1 and CDR2: SNHLY and FYNNEI. With V trimmed by 4 bases and J by 5 bases, 7 bases remained unmatched. There are 15 residues in the CDR3. CDR3 in amino acids: CASSGDRSRTGELFF. CDR3 DNA sequence: TGTGCCAGCAGTGGGGACAGATCAAGGACCGGGGAGCTGTTTTTT.

V gene TRBV7-2 combines with J gene TRBJ2-3, with 8 bases matching TRBD2. The germline gives CDR1 SGHTA, CDR2 FQGNSA. V gave up 5 bases and J gave up 2 bases; unmatched junction bases: 12. The CDR3 loop spans 17 amino acids. CDR3 in amino acids: CASSAYGAGGNTDTQYF. The CDR3 bases are TGTGCCAGCAGCGCCTACGGGGCGGGAGGTAACACAGATACGCAGTATTTT.

This clone was counted a single time. The chain is built from TRBV5-4 and TRBJ2-5; D is perhaps TRBD1 (5 bases). This CDR3 spans 13 amino acids. V lost 4 bases, J lost 5 bases, and 12 bases lay in between. CDR1 and CDR2 from the germline V gene are SGHNT and YYREEE (reference sequence). The CDR3 DNA follows: TGTGCCAGCAGCCAACAGGCCCGGGAGACCCAGTACTTC. Amino acid sequence: CASSQQARETQYF. The full variable domain, rest sourced from reference TRBV5-4 and TRBJ2-5, is ETGVTQSPTHLIKTRGQQVTLRCSSQSGHNTVSWYQQALGQGPQFIFQYYREEENGRGNFPPRFSGLQFPNYSSELNVNALELDDSALYLCASSQQARETQYFGPGTRLLVL.

The chain has TRBV5-1 and TRBJ1-2, with 7 positions matching TRBD1. Germline assignment: CDR1 SGHRS and CDR2 YFSETQ. Trimming at V came to 1 base and at J to 7 bases, leaving 4 bases not matched to a gene. This CDR3 contains 13 residues. CDR3 loop: CASSLTGVVGYTF. As DNA, the CDR3 is TGCGCCAGCAGCTTGACAGGGGTGGTTGGCTACACCTTC.

CDR3 coding DNA: TGTGCCAGCAGTTACTCGTCCACTAACTATGGCTACACCTTC. Translating gives CASSYSSTNYGYTF. The rearrangement uses TRBV6-5 and TRBJ1-2; no reliable D call. V shed 0 bases and J shed 0 bases, with 5 bases lying between them. The germline V gene has CDR1 MNHEY and CDR2 SVGAGI. This CDR3 region has 14 residues.